The T cell receptor beta chain under discussion was sequenced for a study of brain metastases from non-small cell lung cancer. Produced via immunoSEQ multiplex PCR; TCRdb's table is partial and in-frame only. This sample carries 1,500 to 2,000 clones, approximately 80% of them seen once, and the ten largest clones take 8.5% to 10%. The V gene's germline CDR1 is LGHNA and CDR2 YSLEER. The CDR3 covers 16 residues. V gave up 1 base and J gave up 4 bases; unmatched junction bases: 10. The specimen sequenced was tumor-adjacent normal tissue. The sequence came from a donor at least 40 years old with non-small cell lung cancer. The genes are TRBV4-3 and TRBJ2-7; 7 bases fit TRBD1. CDR3 nucleotides: TGCGCCAGCAGCCAAGGTCAAGCGACAGGGAGTTACGAGCAGTACTTC. Translation: CASSQGQATGSYEQYF.